This TCR beta chain comes out of a study of blood T cell repertoires in COVID-19. About the study: Donors in the United States, Italy and Spain gave samples during acute or convalescent COVID-19. The cDNA or gDNA used as material had been derived from T cells, B-cell-depleted T cells, or PBMCs.

Per the original methods: Amplifying reference gene primers gave estimates of nucleated cell counts. Some clones are missing from TCRdb's copy, which holds only in-frame ones; the method was immunoSEQ multiplex PCR. That table is the source of V, J and clone size, and D and trimming were worked out from the DNA. The sample comprises roughly 34,000 clones, more than 85% of which are singletons, and over 20% rests with the top ten. The CDR3 is 15 residues long. Germline V gene lookup returns CDR1 LNHNV and CDR2 YYDKDF (reference sequence). V shed 0 bases, J shed 4 bases, and the junction held 3 bases outside the gene matches. This clone was observed once.

Sequencing input: peripheral blood. The clonotype comes from an elderly woman with active or convalescent COVID-19. This sequence joins TRBV15 and TRBJ1-1, with TRBD1 identical over 9 bases. Written as DNA, the CDR3 is TGTGCCACCAGCAGAGATACAGGGGGCTTCACTGAAGCTTTCTTT. Protein sequence: CATSRDTGGFTEAFF.